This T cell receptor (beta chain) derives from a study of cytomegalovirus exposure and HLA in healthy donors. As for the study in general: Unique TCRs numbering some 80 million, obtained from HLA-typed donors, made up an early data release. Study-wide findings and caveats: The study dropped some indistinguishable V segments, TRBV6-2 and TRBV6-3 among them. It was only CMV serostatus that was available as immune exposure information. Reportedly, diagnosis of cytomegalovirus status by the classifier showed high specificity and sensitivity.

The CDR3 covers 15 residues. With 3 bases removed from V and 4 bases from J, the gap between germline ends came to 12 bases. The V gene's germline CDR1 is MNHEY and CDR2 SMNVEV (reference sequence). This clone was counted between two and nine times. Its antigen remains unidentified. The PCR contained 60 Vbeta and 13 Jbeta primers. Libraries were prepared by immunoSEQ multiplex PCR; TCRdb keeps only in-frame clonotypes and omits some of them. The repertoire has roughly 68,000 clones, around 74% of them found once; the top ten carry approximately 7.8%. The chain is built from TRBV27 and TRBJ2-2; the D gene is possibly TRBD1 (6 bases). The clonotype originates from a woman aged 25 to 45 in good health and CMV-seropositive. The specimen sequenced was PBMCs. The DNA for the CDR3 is TGTGCCAGCAGTTTCAGGGGAATCGGCACCGGGGAGCTGTTTTTT. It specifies CASSFRGIGTGELFF.